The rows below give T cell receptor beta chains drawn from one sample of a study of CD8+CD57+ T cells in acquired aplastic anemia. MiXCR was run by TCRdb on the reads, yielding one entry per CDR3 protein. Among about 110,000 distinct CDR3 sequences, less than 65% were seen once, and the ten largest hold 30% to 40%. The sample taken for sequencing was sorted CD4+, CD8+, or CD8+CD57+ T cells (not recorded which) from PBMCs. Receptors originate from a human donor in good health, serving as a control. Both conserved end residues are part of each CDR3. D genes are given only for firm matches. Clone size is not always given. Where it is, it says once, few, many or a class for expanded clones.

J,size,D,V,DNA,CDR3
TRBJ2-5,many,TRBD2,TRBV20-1,TGCAGTGCCTCCGGGACTAGCGGTAATATCCAAGAGACCCAGTACTTC,CSASGTSGNIQETQYF
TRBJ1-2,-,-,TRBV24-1,TGTGCCACCAGTGGGGCAGGCTATGGCTACACCTTC,CATSGAGYGYTF
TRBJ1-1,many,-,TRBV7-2,TGTGCCAGCAGAGACATTGGGACGGCGAACACTGAAGCTTTCTTT,CASRDIGTANTEAFF
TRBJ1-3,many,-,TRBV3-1,TGTGCCAGCAGCCAAGATTTCAGGGACTCTGGAAACACCATATATTTT,CASSQDFRDSGNTIYF
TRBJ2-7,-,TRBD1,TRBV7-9,TGTGCCAGCAGCTTTTCGACAGGGCGCTACGAGCAGTACTTC,CASSFSTGRYEQYF
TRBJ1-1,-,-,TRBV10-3,TGTGCCATCAGTGAAGGGTACGCACAAGCTTTCTTT,CAISEGYAQAFF
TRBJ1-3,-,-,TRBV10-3,TGTGCCGGCAGCGCCCCTGATAGGGCTGGAAACACCATATATTTT,CAGSAPDRAGNTIYF
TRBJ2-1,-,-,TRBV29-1,TGCAGCGTTGCCACTAGATTTAGCGGTGAGCAGTTCTTC,CSVATRFSGEQFF
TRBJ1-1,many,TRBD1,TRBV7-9,TGTGCCAGCAGCCCGACGACAGGGCAGGGTGAAGCTTTCTTT,CASSPTTGQGEAFF
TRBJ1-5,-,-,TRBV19,TGTGCCAGTAGTTTTACAGGAAATAGCAATCAGCCCCAGCATTTT,CASSFTGNSNQPQHF
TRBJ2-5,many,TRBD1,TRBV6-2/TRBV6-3,TGTGCCAGCAGTTACTCGACAGGGGGAGAGACCCAGTACTTC,CASSYSTGGETQYF
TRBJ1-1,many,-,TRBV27,TGTGCCAGCAGCTGGACACAGAACACTGAAGCTTTCTTT,CASSWTQNTEAFF
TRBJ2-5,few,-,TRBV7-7,TGTGCTAGCAGCGTAATGTTAGGGGAGACCCAGTACTTC,CASSVMLGETQYF
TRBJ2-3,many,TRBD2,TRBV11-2,TGTGCCAGCAGCTATGGACTAGCGGGGGGCGCAGATACGCAGTATTTT,CASSYGLAGGADTQYF
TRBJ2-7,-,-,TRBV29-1,TGCAGCGTTGAAACAGGGTTCACCTACGAGCAGTACTTC,CSVETGFTYEQYF
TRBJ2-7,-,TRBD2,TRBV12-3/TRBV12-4,TGTGCCAGCAGCCGTAGCGGGGGTGGTCAGTACTTC,CASSRSGGGQYF